This T cell receptor beta chain was recovered during a study of cytomegalovirus exposure and HLA in healthy donors (TCRdb year 2017). Some background on the complete study: An earlier analysis of a few hundred of the donors reported about 280 Gb of sequence data and 95 million to 130 million unique TCR beta sequences obtained from around 170 million T cells. The study aimed to test whether signatures of past pathogen exposure could be identified by cataloging public T cell receptors. Because of strong linkage in the cohort, roughly five DR-DQ haplotypes were treated as single units for association and clustering. A later genetic analysis used genome-wide SNP genotypes for about 55% of the 666 donors, treating that subset as a discovery cohort. To predict cytomegalovirus infection status, the study combined high-throughput TCR immunosequencing, statistical association of individual TCRs with disease status, and machine learning. To decide whether each TCR beta V gene segment behaved as functional or pseudogenic, an earlier analysis of some 540 of the donors relied on high-throughput TCR beta sequencing. An early release covering around 630 HLA-typed donors comprised roughly 300 gigabases of sequencing data and approximately 85 million unique TCR sequences. The number of typed donors differed by locus: roughly 620-630 for A, B, C, DRB1 and DQB1; approximately 520 for DQA1; 606 for DPA1; and roughly 470 for DPB1. HLA typing covered class I and class II loci at four-digit resolution. The study used immunosequencing to profile the T cell repertoires of 666 subjects and linked those repertoires to cytomegalovirus serostatus. Among the roughly 400 genotyped donors, under 90% belonged to the genetic ancestry cluster associated with self-reported Caucasian donors. Across some 400 genotyped donors of the cohort, an average of about 220,000 unique TCR beta nucleotide sequences per donor were sequenced, and roughly 17% of those sequences were non-productive. Along with the roughly 670-subject first cohort, a separate validation cohort of 120 different subjects was used. To study patterns of TCR occurrence, a later analysis re-analyzed previously published TCR beta repertoires from 650 to 750 donors and added high-resolution HLA genotyping. In the later analysis, no new phenotypic data were used to find candidate immune exposures; instead, reliance was placed on TCR beta sequences and their occurrence across donors. Every repertoire in the discovery cohort had been generated on one and the same sequencing platform. Donor age, sex, ethnicity and CMV serostatus were compiled alongside the repertoire data.

In the case of this clone: There is no known antigen for this receptor. Per-base quality was not reported, and no clone a single base away is much larger than it.

Library preparation used the immunoSEQ multiplex PCR assay. For the multiplex PCR, a mixture combining 60 forward primers for TCR Vbeta segments and 13 reverse primers for TCR Jbeta segments was used. Amplification of the CDR3 region of rearranged TCR beta genes was performed with a multiplex PCR assay on genomic DNA. The Illumina HiSeq System was used to sequence the amplified TCR beta libraries as 87-base-pair reads. The authors' analysis ran thus. Across the 500 to 700 repertoires, a later analysis counted tens of millions of unique TCR beta chains, roughly 11 million of which were shared by at least two donors. Raw reads were error-corrected and collapsed into unique sequences by a nearest-neighbor algorithm in which closely related sequences were merged to remove PCR and sequencing errors. CDR3 sequences were aligned to IMGT reference sequences to assign V, D and J gene segments. For a sequence to be retained, a match of at least six nucleotides was required to both a V gene segment and a J gene segment. Rearrangements were called productive when the CDR3 lacked stop codons and stayed in frame with V and J; all others were non-productive. Following IMGT convention, CDR3 was defined as the stretch from the second conserved V-encoded cysteine to the conserved J-encoded phenylalanine. In an earlier analysis of roughly 580 of the donors, sequences lacking an unambiguous match to a single V gene segment were excluded. In an earlier analysis of some 590 of the donors, V segments were called functional above 56.7% productive rearrangements and were called segregating when the between-donor standard deviation exceeded 5%. A statistical classification framework was built for diagnosing cytomegalovirus status from the catalog of TCR beta chain sequences. In a later analysis, V and J genes were assigned by comparing TCR nucleotide sequences against IMGT/GENE-DB human TR gene sequences. A later analysis assigned CDR3 sequences and most-parsimonious VDJ recombination scenarios with the TCRdist pipeline. In a later analysis, every TCR beta chain was defined by the combination of its CDR3 amino acid sequence and its V-gene family, and reads without a unique V-gene family were dropped. As a way to deal with suspected cross-contamination and a sequencing artifact, a later analysis dropped 450 to 700 nucleotide sequences that were highly shared and had low generation probability. For each public chain, a later analysis derived a clonal expansion index from normalized ranks of inferred template counts within each repertoire. A later analysis computed generation probabilities with a VDJ recombination model fitted to out-of-frame rearrangements, and checked the results against IGoR. A later analysis scored TCR-TCR, TCR-HLA and TCR-CMV co-occurrence with hypergeometric tests, applying a repertoire-size bias correction to TCR pairs. In a later analysis, false discovery rates were estimated by permuting HLA or CMV assignments 20 times. A later analysis grouped co-occurring TCRs with DBSCAN, adding TCRdist sequence similarity when clustering within HLA-allele-positive subsets. Repertoires with fewer than 30,000 or more than 120,000 public chains, plus five repertoires with anomalous nucleotide sharing, were excluded from co-occurrence clustering. This immuneACCESS table, as held by TCRdb, lists in-frame sequences with V and J called but not all clones. Of the missing ones, under half trace to an unresolved V gene in checked studies; the others have no known cause. D and trimming were read from the DNA, whereas the V and J calls and clone size are those reported in that table. This sample gives under 150,000 clones in total; around 77% of them show up just once. The ten largest clones capture approximately 0.97% of the sample.

The germline V gene (reference sequence) specifies SEHNR as CDR1 and FQNEAQ as CDR2. The cysteine opens and the phenylalanine closes a CDR3 of 14 amino acids. This entry keeps only the CDR3 DNA: 42 bases, framed from base 1. V and J are truncated by 5 bases and 6 bases respectively, leaving an intervening sequence of 16 bases. In total, 600 or so healthy bone marrow donors made up the cohort. At the time of sampling, every cohort member was nominally healthy, though immune exposures that went unrecorded were likely present. The donor was CMV seronegative and belonged to the group of 350 to 400 seronegative cohort members. Each donor provided a peripheral blood sample, and peripheral blood mononuclear cells were used for TCR beta sequencing. The Qiagen DNeasy Blood Extraction Kit was used to extract genomic DNA from the blood cell samples. Broad study findings and their caveats: In an earlier analysis of about 600 of the donors, most TCR beta V segments appeared in productive rearrangements about 87% or about 30% of the time, broadly matching IMGT annotations. In vitro tests confirmed that a few of the cytomegalovirus-associated TCR beta chains recognize cytomegalovirus antigens. It was suggested by the authors that the approach could potentially be generalized to other disease states and immunological phenotypes. In a later analysis, several top co-occurrence clusters were reported to appear linked to parvovirus B19, influenza, CMV and Epstein-Barr virus. A further reported finding was that TCR beta sequences accurately predicted the HLA-A and HLA-B alleles for most subjects in the first cohort. Specific HLA alleles were associated with 16,951 TCR beta sequences at a false discovery rate of 0.05 in a later analysis. A total of 150 or so TCR beta chains were listed by the study as associated with cytomegalovirus. Correlated functional status among segregating V segments might reflect linkage disequilibrium, but an unknown experimental factor could not be ruled out. Most CMV-associated TCR beta chains appeared to be HLA-restricted in a later analysis, and the HLA associations seemed to be driven largely by CMV exposure. The sequencing pipeline was judged likely to have produced a cluster of highly shared sequence variants as a technical artifact. Some IMGT-functional V segments, including TRBV6-2 and TRBV6-3, could not be distinguished by the 87-base-pair reads and were therefore excluded. Most TCR sequences were observed very rarely across donors, whereas some public TCRs were present in many individuals. In a later genetic analysis, a missense DCLRE1C variant was associated with V-gene and J-gene trimming of TCR beta chains, and the association was replicated in an independent cohort. Because HLA typing was missing for some donors at each locus, association tests included only the typed subset. When HLA alleles, especially DR and DQ, strongly co-occurred, attributing TCR associations to individual alleles was difficult. Over 15 rarely observed V segments, including chromosome 9 orphons, were excluded from the earlier analysis of several hundred of the donors because counts were too low. The classifier was reported to diagnose cytomegalovirus status with high specificity and sensitivity in both the original cohort and the validation cohort. Roughly uniform sequencing depth across donors was assumed in presence/absence analyses, although this assumption may not hold. In a later analysis, HLA-associated TCR beta chains showed more clonal expansion and lower generation probabilities than non-associated chains that were equally common. In this cohort, only TCR beta chains were sequenced, and detectable features were limited by the absence of alpha or paired-chain data. For the cohort, immune exposure information was limited to CMV serostatus. According to a later analysis, TCR association rates differed among HLA loci, with DRB1 alleles showing the most associated TCRs and HLA-C alleles showing the fewest. Compared with the 666-donor mean, donors in an Asian-associated ancestry cluster had fewer N-insertions in productive TCRs, according to a later genetic analysis.

This TCR was recovered from a man younger than 35 in good health and CMV-seronegative. The chain uses TRBV7-9 and TRBJ1-2; the D gene cannot be resolved reliably. Sequencing used PBMCs. The sequenced DNA: TGTGCCAGCAGCAACCCGTCGGGGTCCCATGGCTACACCTTC. The translation is CASSNPSGSHGYTF.